Below are 18 T cell receptor beta chains sequenced from a single sample in a study of T cell changes during pregnancy in multiple sclerosis. Method: immunoSEQ multiplex PCR; TCRdb's copy keeps in-frame clones and lacks some. The sample includes 75,000 to 100,000 clones, 90% of them seen just once. The material was peripheral blood, obtained in the second trimester of pregnancy. These receptors were collected from a female donor in good health, enrolled as a control in a pregnancy study.

The J gene is TRBJ1-2, the V gene TRBV19; no definite D call. The CDR3 is made up of 11 amino acids. Germline V gives CDR1 LNHDA, CDR2 SQIVND (reference sequence). The V end lost 6 bases, the J end lost 8 bases, and 10 bases lay between the germline ends. DNA for the CDR3: TGTGCCAGTAGCCATGGGCGAGGCTACACCTTC. As protein: CASSHGRGYTF.

The chain uses TRBV7-8 and TRBJ1-2; D might be TRBD1 (5 bases). Germline CDR1 and CDR2: SGHVS and FQNEAQ. Trimming shortened V by 5 bases and J by 0 bases, and 13 bases separated the two germline ends. The CDR3 loop spans 15 amino acids. This CDR3 reads CASSPRQTANYGYTF. The DNA of the CDR3 is TGTGCCAGCAGCCCACGACAGACAGCTAACTATGGCTACACCTTC.

The chain joins TRBV5-1 to TRBJ1-1; a possible D gene is TRBD1 (6 bases). The CDR3 has 15 amino acids. Trimming cost V 3 bases and J 2 bases, with 14 bases left between them. The germline V gene encodes CDR1 SGHRS and CDR2 YFSETQ. The CDR3: CASSWSGGQNTEAFF. The CDR3 DNA reads TGCGCCAGCAGCTGGAGCGGGGGCCAAAACACTGAAGCTTTCTTT.

This chain uses TRBV28 with TRBJ1-3; D is unclear. Trimming removed 8 bases at V and 4 bases at J, with 18 bases between. The CDR3 spans 15 residues. The germline V gene has CDR1 MDHEN and CDR2 SYDVKM. The CDR3 reads CASLRERRRGNTIYF. In nucleotides, the CDR3 is TGTGCCAGCCTTCGCGAGCGCCGGCGGGGAAACACCATATATTTT.

The rearrangement links TRBV7-2 to TRBJ2-1, with TRBD2 identical over 11 bases. J gave up 15 bases and V 5 bases, and 12 bases lay outside the gene matches. The CDR3 covers 14 residues. Germline values: CDR1 SGHTA, CDR2 FQGNSA. CDR3 amino acids: CASSPGLAVERAFF. The CDR3 DNA reads TGTGCCAGCAGCCCGGGACTAGCGGTTGAAAGGGCGTTCTTC.

J is TRBJ1-5 and V is TRBV28; D may be TRBD1 (5 bases). Trimming shortened V by 1 base and J by 7 bases, and 20 bases separated the two germline ends. The germline V gene encodes CDR1 MDHEN and CDR2 SYDVKM. The CDR3 has 17 amino acids. The CDR3 here is CASSLSGMSRVGQPQHF. The CDR3, as DNA: TGTGCCAGCAGTTTATCTGGCATGTCCAGGGTAGGACAGCCCCAGCATTTT.

This clone was seen once. The gene calls are TRBV14 and TRBJ2-1, with 7 bases matching TRBD2. Germline values: CDR1 SGHDN, CDR2 FVKESK. V lost 0 bases, J lost 6 bases, and 8 bases stayed unmatched. This CDR3 contains 16 residues. CDR3 residues: CASSQDRVAGVNEQFF. CDR3 in DNA: TGTGCCAGCAGCCAAGATAGAGTAGCGGGCGTCAATGAGCAGTTCTTC.

The V and J genes are TRBV29-1 and TRBJ2-5; D call uncertain. Trimming took off 6 bases at V and 3 bases at J, with 8 bases between the two ends. Looked up from germline, CDR1 is SQVTM and CDR2 is ANQGSEA. The CDR3 spans 11 residues. CDR3 in amino acids: CSVTPEETQYF. The CDR3 nucleotides are TGCAGCGTCACTCCCGAAGAGACCCAGTACTTC.

This chain uses TRBV28 with TRBJ1-6; the D is unclear. The CDR3 spans 18 residues. Per germline, CDR1 MDHEN and CDR2 SYDVKM. Trimming stripped 1 base from V and 0 bases from J, with 13 bases between. CDR3 sequence reads: CASSLLSGGSSYNSPLHF. CDR3 nucleotides: TGTGCCAGCAGTTTATTGTCAGGTGGGAGCTCCTATAATTCACCCCTCCACTTT.

The V and J genes are TRBV9 and TRBJ2-7, with a weak D call TRBD2 (5 bases). Germline V lookup: CDR1 SGDLS, CDR2 YYNGEE. Deletions cut 0 bases from V and 6 bases from J, with 13 bases between. The CDR3 extends over 14 amino acids. The CDR3 spells CASSVDLASSEQYF. The CDR3 DNA reads as TGTGCCAGCAGCGTAGACCTAGCTTCGAGCGAGCAGTACTTC.

This chain connects TRBV5-5 to TRBJ2-7; D might be TRBD1 (5 bases). Trimming removed 1 base from V and 0 bases from J, with 17 bases in between. The CDR3 loop spans 17 amino acids. Looked up from germline, CDR1 is SGHKS and CDR2 is YYEKEE (reference sequence). CDR3 sequence (DNA): TGTGCCAGCAGCTTGAGTGACAGAACTATCCACTCCTACGAGCAGTACTTC. Amino acids: CASSLSDRTIHSYEQYF.

CDR3 coding DNA: TGTGCCAGCAGTTACCGGGGGCAGGGGGGCAATCAGCCCCAGCATTTT. Translating it yields CASSYRGQGGNQPQHF. The J gene is TRBJ1-5, the V gene TRBV6-6, with TRBD1 matching over 7 bases. J lost 2 bases, V lost 2 bases, and 6 bases had no gene match. CDR1 and CDR2 from the germline V gene are MNHNY and SVGAGI (reference sequence). The CDR3 spans 16 residues.

This chain links TRBV7-9 with TRBJ2-1; tentatively, D is TRBD1 (6 bases). Trimming removed 5 bases from V and 2 bases from J, with 16 bases in between. The germline CDR1 and CDR2 sequences are SEHNR and FQNEAQ (reference sequence). The CDR3 runs to 16 residues. The CDR3 sequence is CASSADSQPTYNEQFF. The CDR3 DNA follows: TGTGCCAGCAGCGCGGACAGCCAACCTACCTACAATGAGCAGTTCTTC.

The chain links TRBV28 to TRBJ2-7, with TRBD2 identical over 12 bases. Germline CDR1 MDHEN, CDR2 SYDVKM. There are 15 residues in the CDR3. With 2 bases clipped from V and 4 bases from J, the junction kept 3 bases outside the gene matches. CDR3 residues: CASSLKTSGSYEQYF. The CDR3 DNA reads TGTGCCAGCAGTTTAAAGACTAGCGGGAGTTACGAGCAGTACTTC.

The CDR3 loop is CATVLRGMNTEAFF. CDR3 coding DNA: TGTGCCACCGTTTTGCGGGGAATGAACACTGAAGCTTTCTTT. The chain has TRBV7-2 and TRBJ1-1; no clear D. The CDR3 has 14 residues. Trimming shortened V by 10 bases and J by 0 bases, and 15 bases separated the two germline ends. Looked up from germline, CDR1 is SGHTA and CDR2 is FQGNSA.

The chain combines TRBV4-2 with TRBJ1-4, with 12 bases identical to TRBD1. This CDR3 has 16 residues. Looked up from germline, CDR1 is LGHNA and CDR2 is YNFKEQ. The ends lost 0 bases at V and 10 bases at J; junction bases unmatched: 6. Written as DNA, the CDR3 is TGTGCCAGCAGCCAAGATCCCGGGACAGGGGGCGCAAAACTGTTTTTT. It specifies CASSQDPGTGGAKLFF.

V and J are TRBV5-6 and TRBJ2-7; TRBD1 matches at 8 bases. This CDR3 contains 13 residues. Trimming at V came to 5 bases and at J to 5 bases, leaving 6 bases not matched to a gene. Germline values: CDR1 SGHDT, CDR2 YYEEEE. This chain's CDR3 is CASSTTGVDEQYF. The CDR3 DNA sequence: TGTGCCAGCAGTACGACAGGGGTGGACGAGCAGTACTTC.

This clone was detected only once. The genes are TRBV6-4 and TRBJ2-2; 8 bases match TRBD2. J gave up 7 bases and V 2 bases, and 6 bases lay outside the gene matches. Germline lookup yields CDR1 MRHNA and CDR2 SNTAGT. This CDR3 is built from 15 residues. Here the CDR3 reads CASSDKAGVGGELFF. The CDR3 DNA follows: TGTGCCAGCAGTGACAAAGCGGGAGTAGGCGGGGAGCTGTTTTTT.